Sequencing of this TCR beta chain was carried out in a study of T-cell reconstitution after alpha-beta-depleted transplantation in children. It was with unique molecular identifiers that the TCRbeta library was prepared. TCRdb called the PCR reads again in MiXCR, with one record for every CDR3 protein. The sample holds some 390,000 distinct CDR3 sequences, 20% seen once. This clonotype appeared many times. The source of this sequence is a human donor who donated a stem cell graft to a child with acute myeloid leukemia. The source material was PBMCs from the stem cell graft donor, sampled from the stem cell graft.

DNA of the CDR3: TGCAGCGGCGGACAGGGTTCGGCCTACGAGCAGTACTTC. Translation gives CSGGQGSAYEQYF. V gene TRBV29-1 combines with J gene TRBJ2-7, with 8 bases identical to TRBD1. The CDR3 is 13 amino acids. Looked up from germline, CDR1 is SQVTM and CDR2 is ANQGSEA. The junction had 7 bases not matched to a gene; V was cut back by 7 bases and J by 2 bases.